The sequence of this T cell receptor beta chain was determined in a study of blood T cell repertoires in COVID-19. For the study at large: Researchers got acute and convalescent COVID-19 samples from the United States, Italy and Spain. The analysed material was cDNA or gDNA that came from T cells, B-cell-depleted T cells, or PBMCs.

Trimming took 2 bases from V and 2 from J, leaving 10 bases between them. Germline assignment: CDR1 KGHSH and CDR2 LQKENI. The CDR3 is made up of 15 amino acids. Under the authors' procedure: Amplification with reference gene primers provided the estimates of nucleated cell counts. Sequencing used immunoSEQ multiplex PCR; TCRdb keeps in-frame clones, though not all of them. For V, J and clone size, that table is used; D and trimming come from the DNA. This sample yields about 140,000 clones, of which 84% are seen a single time; roughly a tenth belongs to the top ten. The source is a man aged 55 to 69 with active or convalescent COVID-19. Material: peripheral blood. V usage is TRBV18 and J usage is TRBJ1-3, with TRBD1 as a possible D gene (5 bases). CDR3 coding DNA: TGTGCCAGCTCACCAGGGGCAGACGCTGGAAACACCATATATTTT. Translation gives CASSPGADAGNTIYF.